This is a list of T cell receptor beta chains from one sample in a study of T cells of healthy individuals. TCRdb re-derived calls from the 5' RACE reads in MiXCR, one entry per CDR3 protein. The sample lists about 96,000 distinct CDR3 sequences, 17% seen once, with about 6.2% in the top ten. The receptors shown here come from a human donor in good health. CDR3s include the opening cysteine and the closing phenylalanine or tryptophan. D genes are given only for firm matches. Where a row states a size, it is once, few, many or the class of an expanded clone; other rows omit it.

CSARRRDSLGFNYGYTF,TGCAGTGCTAGACGCAGAGACTCACTAGGGTTTAACTATGGCTACACCTTC,NA,TRBV20-1,TRBJ1-2,NA
CASSSLGGEQFF,TGTGCCAGCAGCTCGCTCGGGGGGGAGCAGTTCTTC,few,TRBV7-2,TRBJ2-1,TRBD2
CASKKPGTKNNEQFF,TGTGCCAGCAAAAAACCCGGGACGAAGAACAATGAGCAGTTCTTC,few,TRBV27,TRBJ2-1,NA
CASSEGFIQETQYF,TGTGCCAGCAGTGAAGGCTTCATTCAAGAGACCCAGTACTTC,few,TRBV2,TRBJ2-5,NA
CSAQTDRDTEAFF,TGCAGTGCCCAGACAGATCGGGACACTGAAGCTTTCTTT,NA,TRBV20-1,TRBJ1-1,NA
CASSSESRGRQFF,TGTGCCAGCAGCTCTGAATCCCGCGGACGGCAGTTCTTC,few,TRBV7-2,TRBJ2-1,NA
CSVGIVMNTEAFF,TGCAGCGTTGGAATCGTCATGAACACTGAAGCTTTCTTT,NA,TRBV29-1,TRBJ1-1,NA
CASSFRDATRGAQYF,TGCGCCAGCAGCTTCCGGGACGCGACCCGAGGGGCCCAGTACTTC,NA,TRBV5-1,TRBJ2-5,NA
CASSLSGGDEQYF,TGTGCCAGCAGCCTCTCGGGAGGAGACGAGCAGTACTTC,once,TRBV9,TRBJ2-7,TRBD2
CASSLGTGRQPQHF,TGTGCCAGCAGCTTAGGGACAGGTCGACAGCCCCAGCATTTT,few,TRBV7-9,TRBJ1-5,TRBD1
CASSYRRGYEQYF,TGTGCCAGCAGTTACAGGCGGGGCTACGAGCAGTACTTC,few,TRBV6-5,TRBJ2-7,NA
CASSAQGGTEAFF,TGTGCCAGCAGCGCCCAGGGGGGCACTGAAGCTTTCTTT,NA,TRBV7-8,TRBJ1-1,TRBD1
CASRGVYEQYF,TGTGCCAGCAGGGGGGTATACGAGCAGTACTTC,many,TRBV2,TRBJ2-7,NA
CASSGTGREPQHF,TGTGCCAGCAGTGGGACAGGGCGGGAGCCCCAGCATTTT,few,TRBV2,TRBJ1-5,TRBD1
CASSPRLAGEETQYF,TGTGCCAGCAGCCCGCGACTAGCGGGAGAAGAGACCCAGTACTTC,many,TRBV3-1,TRBJ2-5,TRBD2
CSVGAPTGAGNEQFF,TGCAGCGTTGGTGCCCCGACAGGGGCAGGCAATGAGCAGTTCTTC,NA,TRBV29-1,TRBJ2-1,TRBD1
CASSLSLSYEQYF,TGTGCCAGCAGCTTATCGCTCTCCTACGAGCAGTACTTC,NA,TRBV11-1,TRBJ2-7,NA
CATRQQGNTGELFF,TGTGCCACCCGTCAACAGGGAAACACCGGGGAGCTGTTTTTT,many,TRBV6-5,TRBJ2-2,NA
CASRELQVQNAEAFF,TGTGCCAGCAGGGAACTACAGGTACAGAACGCTGAAGCTTTCTTT,NA,TRBV2,TRBJ1-1,NA
CASSQDGLTNEKLFF,TGCGCCAGCAGCCAAGATGGGCTAACTAATGAAAAACTGTTTTTT,many,TRBV4-3,TRBJ1-4,NA
CASSLSAAGTGSPLHF,TGTGCCAGCAGCTTATCAGCAGCAGGGACTGGTTCACCCCTCCACTTT,many,TRBV7-9,TRBJ1-6,NA
CASSDGTVYSNQPQHF,TGTGCCAGCAGCGACGGGACAGTATATAGCAATCAGCCCCAGCATTTT,NA,TRBV3-1,TRBJ1-5,TRBD1
CASSQHREDPTYEQYF,TGCGCCAGCAGCCAACATCGGGAGGACCCCACCTACGAGCAGTACTTC,NA,TRBV4-3,TRBJ2-7,TRBD2
CASSNAGQSTDTQYF,TGTGCCAGTAGTAATGCGGGACAATCCACAGATACGCAGTATTTT,NA,TRBV19,TRBJ2-3,NA